Listed below are T cell receptor beta chains from one sample, sequenced in a study of T cell changes during pregnancy in multiple sclerosis. TCRdb's table, derived via immunoSEQ multiplex PCR, lists solely in-frame clones and lacks some. Of around 50,000 clones listed, approximately 95% were seen once; the top ten hold over 0.4%. The sequencing used CD4+ T cells from peripheral blood mononuclear cells, collected in the first trimester of pregnancy. These receptors were collected from a female donor with multiple sclerosis, enrolled in a pregnancy study. CDR3s include the opening cysteine and the closing phenylalanine or tryptophan. A D gene is named only where the DNA matches it firmly. A row's size may be missing; if present it is once, few, many or a size class.

j_call d_call v_call clone_size cdr3_nt cdr3_aa
TRBJ1-1 - TRBV27 few TGTGCCAGCATTGGCTTCACTGAAGCTTTCTTT CASIGFTEAFF
TRBJ1-1 - TRBV13 - TGTGCCAGCAGCTCACAGGGATACACTGAAGCTTTCTTT CASSSQGYTEAFF
TRBJ2-1 TRBD1 TRBV19 - TGTGCCAGTAGTATTTTGATCGGGACAGGGTACAATGAGCAGTTCTTC CASSILIGTGYNEQFF
TRBJ1-2 TRBD1 TRBV5-8 - TGTGCCAGCAGCTTAGTACAGGGGAGAGGTGGCTACACCTTC CASSLVQGRGGYTF
TRBJ1-6 - TRBV4-1 once TGCGCCAGCAGCCAAGATAGTCCAGGGAGGGGTTCACCCCTCCACTTT CASSQDSPGRGSPLHF
TRBJ1-1 TRBD1 TRBV7-8 - TGTGCCAGCACCCAAATGGGACAGGGGGTGAAAGCTTTCTTT CASTQMGQGVKAFF
TRBJ1-1 - TRBV5-6 - TGTGCCAGCAGCTTTGGGAGCAATCCTAACACTGAAGCTTTCTTT CASSFGSNPNTEAFF
TRBJ2-7 TRBD2 TRBV7-2 - TGTGCCAGCAGCTTATCCCGGGGGGGGGAGGGCGAGCAGTACTTC CASSLSRGGEGEQYF
TRBJ2-1 TRBD2 TRBV10-3 - TGTGCCATCAAACCTAGCGGGGACTCCTACAATGAGCAGTTCTTC CAIKPSGDSYNEQFF
TRBJ1-3 - TRBV29-1 - TGCAGCGTTGAAACCGGGGTCGGCTCTGGAAACACCATATATTTT CSVETGVGSGNTIYF
TRBJ2-7 - TRBV10-3 - TGTGCCATCAGCGCGGGGTACGAGCAGTACTTC CAISAGYEQYF
TRBJ2-1 TRBD1 TRBV11-3 - TGTGCCAGCAGCGCCCTCGGGACAGGCTCAGGTGGGGGCAATGAGCAGTTCTTC CASSALGTGSGGGNEQFF
TRBJ1-6 - TRBV6-1 - TGTGCCAGCAGTGAAAGACTACAGATTAGCTCCTATAATTCACCCCTCCACTTT CASSERLQISSYNSPLHF
TRBJ1-1 - TRBV7-9 - TGTGCCAGCAGCCCCGGTTATCGTGCGGTGTTGAACACTGAAGCTTTCTTT CASSPGYRAVLNTEAFF
TRBJ1-4 - TRBV19 - TGTGCCAGTAGTACGTATGGGGCGAATGAAAAACTGTTTTTT CASSTYGANEKLFF
TRBJ1-1 - TRBV6-5 - TGTGCCAGCAGTGAAACATGGAACACTGAAGCTTTCTTT CASSETWNTEAFF
TRBJ2-6 - TRBV19 - TGTGCCAGTAGTATAGCCGGTCGGGGGTCTGGGGCCAACGTCCTGACTTTC CASSIAGRGSGANVLTF
TRBJ1-1 - TRBV20-1 - TGCAGTGCTAGAGGTTCGACTGAAGCTTTCTTT CSARGSTEAFF
TRBJ2-7 - TRBV13 - TGTGCCAGCAGCTTAGGGTCGGGGGACCACACCTACGAGCAGTACTTC CASSLGSGDHTYEQYF
TRBJ2-3 - TRBV5-4 - TGTGCCAGCAGCTTGGGAAGCGGTGAAGCCTATACGCAGTATTTT CASSLGSGEAYTQYF
TRBJ2-7 TRBD1 TRBV5-1 - TGCGCCAGCACCGGACAGGGGGACGCCTACGAGCAGTACTTC CASTGQGDAYEQYF
TRBJ2-1 TRBD1 TRBV5-6 few TGTGCCAGCAGCGGACAGGGCTACGAGCAGTTCTTC CASSGQGYEQFF
TRBJ1-2 TRBD1 TRBV2 - TGTGCCAGCAGTGAGCGGGTTTCTTCTAGAGGGGGCGGCTATGGCTACACCTTC CASSERVSSRGGGYGYTF
TRBJ2-3 - TRBV5-1 - TGCGCCAGCAGAGAACTAGTAGCGGATACGCAGTATTTT CASRELVADTQYF
TRBJ2-3 TRBD2 TRBV5-6 once TGTGCCAGCCGTGGGGGCGGGGGGACTAGCACAGATACGCAGTATTTT CASRGGGGTSTDTQYF
TRBJ2-1 TRBD2 TRBV18 - TGTGCCAGCTCACCCCTAGCGGGGGTAGAGGATGAGCAGTTCTTC CASSPLAGVEDEQFF
TRBJ1-5 TRBD1 TRBV30 - TGTGCCTGGAGTGCGAGCAGGGGGAAAAATCAGCCCCAGCATTTT CAWSASRGKNQPQHF
TRBJ1-1 TRBD1 TRBV27 - TGTGCCAGCAGTTCAGACAGGGGCCCGTTCATGAACACTGAAGCTTTCTTT CASSSDRGPFMNTEAFF
TRBJ2-1 TRBD1 TRBV7-2 - TGTGCCAGCAGCCAAGGTAGGCAGGGGGTTAATGAGCAGTTCTTC CASSQGRQGVNEQFF
TRBJ1-2 - TRBV10-3 - TGTGCCATCAGTGAGGGCCATGGCTACACCTTC CAISEGHGYTF
TRBJ1-2 - TRBV9 - TGTGCCAGCAGCGTAGCTTCGACAGCCGGCTATGGCTACACCTTC CASSVASTAGYGYTF
TRBJ2-3 - TRBV6-1 - TGTGCCAGCAGTGAAGCGGTCTTGAGAGATACGCAGTATTTT CASSEAVLRDTQYF
TRBJ1-1 - TRBV7-8 few TGTGCCAGCAGCGCGGCTCGGGGGGTGAGGACTGAAGCTTTCTTT CASSAARGVRTEAFF
TRBJ2-1 TRBD2 TRBV15 - TGTGCCACCAGCATGATTAGCGGGGGGCTTCTCAATGAGCAGTTCTTC CATSMISGGLLNEQFF
TRBJ2-5 - TRBV5-1 few TGCGCCAGCAGCTTGTCGGGGGAGACCCAGTACTTC CASSLSGETQYF
TRBJ2-1 TRBD2 TRBV7-9 - TGTGCCAGCAGCTTAAGCGGGAAATACAATGAGCAGTTCTTC CASSLSGKYNEQFF
TRBJ2-3 TRBD1 TRBV2 once TGTGCCAGCATCGGAATAAACCGGGACAGGGACCCGGATACGCAGTATTTT CASIGINRDRDPDTQYF
TRBJ2-3 - TRBV7-3 - TGTGCCAGCAGCTTAGGTTCGGTCTCAGATACGCAGTATTTT CASSLGSVSDTQYF
TRBJ1-5 - TRBV6-1 - TGTGCCAGCAGTGAAGCGCACGGGGGTCCCGGGGGGCCCCAGCATTTT CASSEAHGGPGGPQHF
TRBJ2-3 - TRBV7-6 - TGTGCCAGCACCTTATCCGGGAAGGAAGGCACAGATACGCAGTATTTT CASTLSGKEGTDTQYF
TRBJ2-7 - TRBV9 - TGTGCCAGCAGCGTAGGAGAGGTGGCTGAGCGGTACTTC CASSVGEVAERYF
TRBJ2-7 - TRBV6-1 - TGTGCCAGCAGTGAACTATCGGGGAACGAGCAGTACTTC CASSELSGNEQYF
TRBJ1-1 - TRBV5-6 - TGTGCCAGCAGCCTAGTTGGACTTATGAACACTGAAGCTTTCTTT CASSLVGLMNTEAFF
TRBJ2-5 TRBD2 TRBV18 - TGTGCCAGCTCACCGATTAGCGGGGGCCTAGGGGAGACCCAGTACTTC CASSPISGGLGETQYF
TRBJ2-5 - TRBV20-1 - TGCAGTGCTAACTCCGGTGCGACCCAGTACTTC CSANSGATQYF
TRBJ2-7 - TRBV5-1 - TGCGCCAGCAGCTTGAACAGGATGGGCAACGAGCAGTACTTC CASSLNRMGNEQYF
TRBJ1-2 - TRBV7-3 - TGTGCCAGCAGTCGTAGCGCCGGGACAACGGACGGCTACACCTTC CASSRSAGTTDGYTF
TRBJ1-6 - TRBV7-9 - TGTGCCAGCAGTTACGGGACATCGAGCTCCTATAATTCACCCCTCCACTTT CASSYGTSSSYNSPLHF
TRBJ1-4 - TRBV7-8 - TGTGCCAGTGGGCCTGCAACTAATGAAAAACTGTTTTTT CASGPATNEKLFF
TRBJ2-1 TRBD2 TRBV7-2 - TGTGCCAGCAGCCCAGGGACTAGCGGGGGGGCGGGATTTAATGAGCAGTTCTTC CASSPGTSGGAGFNEQFF
TRBJ2-5 TRBD1 TRBV18 - TGTGCCAGCTCAACAAACCAACAGGGGGTTTCGGCTGAGACCCAGTACTTC CASSTNQQGVSAETQYF
TRBJ1-1 - TRBV7-8 once TGTGCCAGCAGCCTAAGAGGCCGGAACACTGAAGCTTTCTTT CASSLRGRNTEAFF